This T cell receptor beta chain was sequenced for a study of blood T cells in healthy people across ages. Combining a sample-barcoded 5' primer with a J-beta primer mix, a second PCR ran for roughly 6 to 12 cycles. In TCRdb, the 5' RACE reads were re-called with MiXCR into one record per CDR3 protein. This sample has around 1,800,000 distinct CDR3 sequences, with roughly two fifths found just once. Germline V gene data show CDR1 as SNHLY and CDR2 as FYNNEI. This CDR3 spans 12 amino acids. The sequencing sample was made of blood. The V call is TRBV2, the J call TRBJ2-4, with TRBD2 identical over 8 bases. Judging by the DNA end, TRBJ2-5 fits better; the J call may be wrong. The clonotype was recovered from a human donor in good health. CDR3 protein: CASVTSGETQYF. CDR3 DNA: TGTGCCAGCGTTACTAGCGGAGAGACCCAGTACTTC.